Listed below are T cell receptor beta chains from one sample, sequenced in a study of T cell responses to AZD1222 COVID-19 vaccine. The method was immunoSEQ multiplex PCR; TCRdb's version includes in-frame clones alone and lacks a portion of them. The sample carries about 150,000 clones, about nine tenths recorded once. This sample comprised peripheral blood, obtained on day 0 of AZD1222 vaccination. The receptors derive from an adult in good health. CDR3s include the opening cysteine and the closing phenylalanine or tryptophan. A D gene is named only where the DNA matches it firmly. Only part of the rows carry a size: once, few, many, or a class if the clone is expanded.

clone_size | j_call | v_call | d_call | cdr3_length | cdr3_nt | cdr3_aa
. | TRBJ2-3 | TRBV7-9 | . | 13 | TGTGCCAGCCGGGCCGTGAATTTATATACGCAGTATTTT | CASRAVNLYTQYF
. | TRBJ1-1 | TRBV11-2 | . | 14 | TGTGCCAGCAGCTTAGGGGCAGGGGTCACCGAAGCTTTCTTT | CASSLGAGVTEAFF
. | TRBJ2-7 | TRBV6-1 | TRBD1 | 17 | TGTGCCAGCAGTGAAGCGTCGGTTGCAGGGGGCTCCTACGAGCAGTACTTC | CASSEASVAGGSYEQYF
. | TRBJ2-3 | TRBV18 | . | 12 | TGTGCCTCCTCCTCTTATAAAGATACGCAGTATTTT | CASSSYKDTQYF
. | TRBJ2-1 | TRBV9 | . | 16 | TGTGCCAGCAGCGTAGGGTCTAGCTCACAAAGCAATGAGCAGTTCTTC | CASSVGSSSQSNEQFF
. | TRBJ2-1 | TRBV29-1 | TRBD1 | 13 | TGCAGCACCTCTGGACAGGCCTACAATGAGCAGTTCTTC | CSTSGQAYNEQFF
few | TRBJ2-7 | TRBV18 | . | 13 | TGTGCCAGCTCACCGGGGCTCAACTACGAGCAGTACTTC | CASSPGLNYEQYF
. | TRBJ2-1 | TRBV5-4 | . | 15 | TGTGCCAGCAGCTTGGGGGACGCCAAGGAGGATGAGCAGTTCTTC | CASSLGDAKEDEQFF
. | TRBJ2-5 | TRBV6-2/TRBV6-3 | . | 13 | TGTGCCAGCAGTTACTTGCGGAAAGAGACCCAGTACTTC | CASSYLRKETQYF
few | TRBJ1-4 | TRBV7-2 | . | 14 | TGTGCCAGCAGCCCCCAGGGGTGGGGTGAAAAACTGTTTTTT | CASSPQGWGEKLFF
. | TRBJ2-6 | TRBV25-1 | . | 15 | TGTGCCAGCAGTGTTACGGGTTCTGGGGCCAACGTCCTGACTTTC | CASSVTGSGANVLTF
once | TRBJ2-3 | TRBV7-9 | TRBD2 | 19 | TGTGCCAGCAGCTTAGGAGGGTGGGGACTAGCGGGCTCCACAGATACGCAGTATTTT | CASSLGGWGLAGSTDTQYF
. | TRBJ2-7 | TRBV7-9 | . | 12 | TGTGCCAGCAGCTTAGAGAGGTACGAGCAGTACTTC | CASSLERYEQYF
. | TRBJ1-2 | TRBV3-1/TRBV3-2 | . | 15 | TGTGCCAGCAGCCACGGGGACCGACCTAACTATGGCTACACCTTC | CASSHGDRPNYGYTF
. | TRBJ2-7 | TRBV6-5 | . | 15 | TGTGCCAGCAGCCAACTGGCGGGGCGGGTCTACGAGCAGTACTTC | CASSQLAGRVYEQYF
. | TRBJ2-5 | TRBV5-6 | TRBD2 | 14 | TGTGCCAGCAGCTTGGGACTAGCTCGACAGACCCAGTACTTC | CASSLGLARQTQYF
. | TRBJ2-7 | TRBV5-6 | TRBD2 | 16 | TGTGCCAGCAGCGTTGGACTAGCGGGCGTCTCCTACGAGCAGTACTTC | CASSVGLAGVSYEQYF
. | TRBJ1-5 | TRBV4-2 | TRBD1 | 17 | TGTGCCAGCAGCCAAGCCGGGACAGGGGGCACCAATCAGCCCCAGCATTTT | CASSQAGTGGTNQPQHF
. | TRBJ1-6 | TRBV19 | . | 16 | TGTGCCAGTAGAAAGGAGGACAGCCCGTATAATTCACCCCTCCACTTT | CASRKEDSPYNSPLHF
. | TRBJ1-5 | TRBV28 | TRBD1 | 15 | TGTGCCAGCAGTTTGGGACAGGGATTCGGTCAGCCCCAGCATTTT | CASSLGQGFGQPQHF
. | TRBJ2-3 | TRBV25-1 | . | 14 | TGTGCCAGCAGTGAATATGAGCGAACAGATACGCAGTATTTT | CASSEYERTDTQYF
. | TRBJ2-5 | TRBV19 | . | 15 | TGTGCCAGTAGTATAGTCACTGCAGGGAAAGAGACCCAGTACTTC | CASSIVTAGKETQYF
. | TRBJ2-4 | TRBV18 | . | 17 | TGTGCCAGCTCACCACTCGGACAAGGCTTAGCCAAAAACATTCAGTACTTC | CASSPLGQGLAKNIQYF
. | TRBJ2-4 | TRBV28 | . | 17 | TGTGCCAGCAGTTTATATTTCAGGGGAATAGCCAAAAACATTCAGTACTTC | CASSLYFRGIAKNIQYF
. | TRBJ2-5 | TRBV7-3 | . | 12 | TGTGCCAGCCCTAGGGCGTTATCGGCCCAGTACTTC | CASPRALSAQYF
. | TRBJ2-1 | TRBV7-9 | . | 14 | TGTGCCAGCAGCTTAGGGGGATCCTACAATGAGCAGTTCTTC | CASSLGGSYNEQFF